This T cell receptor (beta chain) was sequenced for a study of blood T cell repertoires in COVID-19. On the study more broadly: There were acute and convalescent COVID-19 samples, and they came from the United States, Italy and Spain. PBMCs, B-cell-depleted T cells, or T cells were the source of the cDNA or gDNA that made up the material.

Seattle participants joined during active infection and were tracked over time. The CDR3 spans 15 residues. The data were produced by immunoSEQ multiplex PCR, yet TCRdb's version contains in-frame clones alone and is incomplete. This table has about 62,000 clones, roughly nine tenths appearing once. Sample: peripheral blood. This sequence originates from a woman aged 55-69 years with COVID-19, enrolled during active disease. The V gene is TRBV21-1, the J gene TRBJ2-3; the table's D call TRBD2 went unverified against the DNA. TRBV21-1 is designated a pseudogene. The CDR3: CASSPQRKRTDTQYF. DNA of the CDR3: TGTGCCAGCAGCCCGCAGCGGAAACGCACAGATACGCAGTATTTT.